This TCR beta chain was sequenced in a study of T cell changes during pregnancy in multiple sclerosis. This clone was seen once. Sequencing was performed with immunoSEQ multiplex PCR; in TCRdb, only in-frame clones are kept and a portion is missing. The sample lists around 40,000 clones; roughly nine tenths were seen once. Germline loops: CDR1 SGHNT, CDR2 YYREEE (reference sequence). The CDR3 totals 15 residues. The ends lost 0 bases at V and 1 base at J; junction bases unmatched: 4. The source was CD8+ T cells from peripheral blood mononuclear cells, collected in the third trimester of pregnancy. The chain combines TRBV5-4 with TRBJ2-7; 7 bases are a match to TRBD1. This receptor was taken from a female donor with multiple sclerosis, enrolled in a pregnancy study. In DNA, the CDR3 is TGTGCCAGCAGCTTGGTTCTGACAGGGTCCTACGAGCAGTACTTC. Residues: CASSLVLTGSYEQYF.